A single sample is the source of the 20 T cell receptor beta chains below, sequenced in a study of shared clonotypes between healthy human individuals. Clones were read by immunoSEQ multiplex PCR, and TCRdb kept only the in-frame ones, dropping some. Among around 1.6 million clones listed, 98% were seen once. The sequencing input was naive CD4+ T cells sorted from blood. Subset denoted: CD45RA+ positively selected. These TCRs come from a man aged 25-45 years in good health.

The chain joins TRBV2 to TRBJ2-1, with D perhaps matching TRBD2 (5 bases). Germline CDR1 reads SNHLY; CDR2 reads FYNNEI. Between the trimmed V and J ends, which lost 0 bases and 8 bases, there was a span of 20 bases. The CDR3 covers 17 residues. The CDR3 sequence: CASSEARAAYEGDEQFF. CDR3 nucleotides: TGTGCCAGCAGTGAAGCGCGGGCGGCATACGAGGGTGATGAGCAGTTCTTC.

The J gene is TRBJ2-7, the V gene TRBV5-1; the match to TRBD2 covers 11 bases. Looked up from germline, CDR1 is SGHRS and CDR2 is YFSETQ. Trimming at V came to 4 bases and at J to 9 bases, leaving 12 bases not matched to a gene. This CDR3 has 15 residues. Here the CDR3 reads CASSEATSGSDVQYF. The CDR3 DNA is TGCGCCAGCAGCGAGGCCACTAGCGGGAGTGACGTGCAGTACTTC.

The chain combines TRBV6-5 with TRBJ2-3, with D perhaps matching TRBD1 (5 bases). The CDR3 consists of 15 residues. Germline loops: CDR1 MNHEY, CDR2 SVGAGI. Trimming left V 6 bases short and J 3 bases short, with 16 bases between. DNA for the CDR3: TGTGCCAGCAGCCTTTTATTAGGGGTAACAGATACGCAGTATTTT. Translated: CASSLLLGVTDTQYF.

The J gene is TRBJ2-7, the V gene TRBV28, with 9 bases lining up with TRBD2. There are 16 residues in the CDR3. Germline V gene lookup returns CDR1 MDHEN and CDR2 SYDVKM. Losses at the gene ends were 3 bases for V and 2 bases for J; bases not matched to a gene: 8. The CDR3 DNA is TGTGCCAGCAGTTTTTTCAGAGCGGGAGGAGCCTACGAGCAGTACTTC. It is translated as CASSFFRAGGAYEQYF.

The rearrangement uses TRBV25-1 and TRBJ2-3; D possibly uses TRBD1 or TRBD2 (5 bases each). The CDR3 sequence is 14 residues long. Germline lookup yields CDR1 MGHDK and CDR2 SYGVNS. V lost 6 bases and J lost 5, with 15 bases in between. The CDR3 nucleotides read TGTGCCAGCAGGAGCGGACATGGAGGAGATACGCAGTATTTT. Translation gives CASRSGHGGDTQYF.

The V and J genes are TRBV30 and TRBJ2-3; 12 bases fit TRBD2. The germline gives CDR1 GTSNPN, CDR2 SVGIG (reference sequence). The CDR3 is made up of 15 amino acids. Germline trimming cut 3 bases from V and 4 bases from J; bases unmatched to any gene: 5. Here the CDR3 DNA reads TGTGCCTGGAGGAGACTAGCGGGAGTCCCAGATACGCAGTATTTT. This sequence encodes CAWRRLAGVPDTQYF.

The chain recombines TRBV2 with TRBJ2-2, with D possibly being TRBD1 (6 bases). V was shortened by 10 bases and J by 4 bases, with 13 bases between the two germline ends. The germline V gene encodes CDR1 SNHLY and CDR2 FYNNEI. The CDR3 runs 13 residues. CDR3 loop: CATRQDITGELFF. The CDR3 DNA is TGTGCCACCAGACAGGATATCACCGGGGAGCTGTTTTTT.

The gene calls are TRBV28 and TRBJ1-2; D is unresolved. V was shortened by 5 bases and J by 0 bases, with 10 bases between the two germline ends. Germline CDR1 MDHEN, CDR2 SYDVKM. This CDR3 contains 14 residues. The CDR3 loop is CASSLKVANYGYTF. CDR3 bases: TGTGCCAGCAGTCTCAAGGTAGCTAACTATGGCTACACCTTC.

This chain uses TRBV28 with TRBJ2-7; D uncertain. This CDR3 has 15 residues. Germline assignment: CDR1 MDHEN and CDR2 SYDVKM. The ends were cut back, 3 bases at V and 6 bases at J, with 18 bases in the middle. CDR3 loop: CASSFSGRPVIEQYF. The CDR3 DNA reads as TGTGCCAGCAGTTTCTCCGGCAGGCCCGTGATCGAGCAGTACTTC.

The rearrangement joins TRBV18 to TRBJ2-5, with D possibly being TRBD2 (5 bases). The CDR3 runs 18 residues. Germline V CDR1 and CDR2: KGHSH, LQKENI. The V gene lost 3 bases and the J gene lost 5 bases, with 25 bases spanning the gap. In DNA, the CDR3 is TGTGCCAGCTCACCGCTCCCCCCCCGTAGCGTCTTTCTCGAGACCCAGTACTTC. Amino acid sequence: CASSPLPPRSVFLETQYF.

The rearrangement joins TRBV18 to TRBJ2-7; D gene uncertain. The CDR3 totals 14 residues. V was trimmed by 1 base and J by 6 bases, leaving 13 bases between them. Germline assignment: CDR1 KGHSH and CDR2 LQKENI. CDR3 sequence: CASSPLRPTSEQYF. The CDR3 region has the DNA TGTGCCAGCTCACCACTAAGGCCAACCTCCGAGCAGTACTTC. The full variable domain, completed using reference TRBV18 and TRBJ2-7, is NAGVMQNPRHLVRRRGQEARLRCSPMKGHSHVYWYRQLPEEGLKFMVYLQKENIIDESGMPKERFSAEFPKEGPSILRIQQVVRGDSAAYFCASSPLRPTSEQYFGPGTRLTVT.

CDR3: CASSIVLRGSSEQFF. The CDR3 DNA reads as TGTGCCAGTAGTATAGTCTTGCGAGGTAGTAGTGAGCAGTTCTTC. The chain is built from TRBV19 and TRBJ2-1, with D unclear. Germline loops: CDR1 LNHDA, CDR2 SQIVND (reference sequence). The CDR3 is 15 amino acids. The ends were cut back, 1 base at V and 9 bases at J, with 16 bases in the middle.

This chain joins TRBV10-1 and TRBJ2-7; 8 nucleotides line up with TRBD2. Germline CDR1 is WNHNN and CDR2 is SYGVQD (reference sequence). J lost 4 bases, V lost 3 bases, and 8 bases had no gene match. The CDR3 is 15 amino acids. The CDR3 spells CASSDELGGAYEQYF. The DNA for the CDR3 is TGCGCCAGCAGTGATGAGCTCGGGGGGGCTTACGAGCAGTACTTC.

On this clone: In the same sample, other DNA sequences code for this CDR3. The chain combines TRBV18 with TRBJ2-5; D call uncertain. The CDR3 runs to 12 residues. In germline, CDR1 is KGHSH, CDR2 LQKENI. The ends were cut back, 4 bases at V and 3 bases at J, with 6 bases in the middle. The CDR3 spells CASSRGEETQYF. The CDR3 DNA sequence: TGTGCCAGCTCACGTGGAGAAGAGACCCAGTACTTC.

The count of this clone is one. The chain combines TRBV11-2 with TRBJ2-7; no clear D. CDR3 length: 14 amino acids. The germline gives CDR1 SGHAT, CDR2 FQNNGV. The V end was cut by 5 bases, the J end by 0 bases, with 11 bases between. The CDR3 nucleotides read TGTGCCAGCAGCCCAAGTGCCCTCTCCTACGAGCAGTACTTC. The encoded protein is CASSPSALSYEQYF.

This chain connects TRBV7-2 to TRBJ2-1; D remains ambiguous. Germline CDR1 SGHTA, CDR2 FQGNSA. The CDR3 is 14 residues long. V dropped 2 bases and J dropped 3 bases, with 8 bases sitting between them. The CDR3 sequence is CASSLRRYYNEQFF. DNA for the CDR3: TGTGCCAGCAGCTTAAGGCGGTACTACAATGAGCAGTTCTTC.

The chain combines TRBV10-3 with TRBJ1-1; the D is unclear. CDR1 is ENHRY, CDR2 SYGVKD, per germline. Trimming took off 3 bases at V and 3 bases at J, with 14 bases between the two ends. The CDR3 covers 15 residues. This chain's CDR3 is CAISEASSKYTEAFF. The CDR3 nucleotides are TGTGCCATCAGTGAAGCGTCGTCCAAGTACACTGAAGCTTTCTTT.

The chain joins TRBV28 to TRBJ1-5; D remains ambiguous. V was pared by 1 base and J by 7 bases, with 8 bases between. CDR1 MDHEN and CDR2 SYDVKM come from the germline V gene. This CDR3 is 13 amino acids long. CDR3 region: CASSLLGKQPQHF. The CDR3 region has the DNA TGTGCCAGCAGTTTATTGGGGAAACAGCCCCAGCATTTT.

The chain combines TRBV29-1 with TRBJ2-2; 11 positions match TRBD1. The V gene's germline CDR1 is SQVTM and CDR2 ANQGSEA. J was trimmed by 2 bases and V by 6 bases; bases with no gene match: 5. The CDR3 totals 15 residues. The CDR3 DNA reads as TGCAGCGTCGCCGGGACAGGGGGAAACACCGGGGAGCTGTTTTTT. It translates to CSVAGTGGNTGELFF.

The chain has TRBV15 and TRBJ1-2, with D maybe TRBD1 (5 bases). The V end was cut by 1 base, the J end by 4 bases, with 10 bases between. The CDR3 sequence is 14 residues long. Germline V lookup: CDR1 LNHNV, CDR2 YYDKDF (reference sequence). CDR3 loop: CATSRAGRGYGYTF. The CDR3 DNA is TGTGCCACCAGCAGAGCGGGACGGGGCTATGGCTACACCTTC.